This T cell receptor (beta chain) emerged from a study of T cells in localized non-small cell lung cancer. This CDR3 spans 16 amino acids. Germline CDR1 is MNHEY and CDR2 is SVGAGI. J was trimmed by 5 bases and V by 4 bases; bases with no gene match: 6. Clones were read by immunoSEQ multiplex PCR, and TCRdb kept only the in-frame ones, dropping some. Found here are some 80,000 clones, 84% of them singletons; the top ten hold around 2.8%. As for this clone: The antigen is unknown.

Study results and limitations: Elevated blood T cell density was associated with longer overall survival.

V is TRBV6-5 and J is TRBJ2-5, with 14 bases identical to TRBD2. This TCR derives from a man between 35 and 75 years old with stage I lung adenocarcinoma. The material was peripheral blood, obtained before any cancer treatment. The CDR3 here is CASSWQTSGGAETQYF. CDR3 nucleotide sequence: TGTGCCAGCAGTTGGCAGACTAGCGGGGGGGCTGAGACCCAGTACTTC.